The next 22 T cell receptor beta chains were all read from a single sample in a study of T-cell reconstitution after alpha-beta-depleted transplantation in children (TCRdb year 2016). Library prep was done by PCR. The run used an Illumina HiSeq 2500. Molecular barcoding was employed in the preparation of TCR libraries, with unique molecular identifiers being used to normalize TCRbeta repertoire quantification. Through fastp at Q25 and MiXCR, TCRdb rebuilt clones from the public reads, retaining in-frame beta chains. Records with the same CDR3 protein are collapsed into one entry carrying the most frequent genes and DNA. This sample gives approximately 350,000 distinct CDR3 sequences in total; about a sixth of them show up just once. The top ten hold around 41% of the sample. The treatment or condition tag for this specimen amounts to: allogeneic hematopoietic cell transplantation with graft depleted of TCRalphabeta T cells and CD19 B cells.

The material sequenced was PBMCs, mostly from graft donor cells, taken 360 days after TCRalphabeta/CD19-depleted stem cell transplant. These receptors all come from a male patient under 10 years old who had a stem cell transplant for acute lymphoblastic leukemia, so the T cells may come from the graft donor.

This chain connects TRBV5-1 to TRBJ2-5; 14 bases map to TRBD2. With 3 bases clipped from V and 1 base from J, the junction kept 5 bases outside the gene matches. Germline V gives CDR1 SGHRS, CDR2 YFSETQ. This CDR3 has 17 residues. The DNA of the CDR3 is TGCGCCAGCAGCTCCCCCGGGACTAGCGGGAGCCAAGAGACCCAGTACTTC. It is translated as CASSSPGTSGSQETQYF.

This clonotype appeared a few times. The chain recombines TRBV5-8 with TRBJ2-4; 11 nucleotides line up with TRBD2. Germline V gene sequence: CDR1 SGHTS, CDR2 YDEGEE. The CDR3 is 14 residues long. J was trimmed by 5 bases and V by 5 bases; bases with no gene match: 3. CDR3: CASRGLADENIQYF. As DNA, the CDR3 is TGTGCCAGCAGGGGACTAGCGGACGAAAACATTCAGTACTTC.

The chain uses TRBV7-6 and TRBJ2-1, with unresolved D. Deletions cut 5 bases from V and 6 bases from J, with 8 bases between. The CDR3 runs to 12 residues. Germline CDR1 and CDR2: SGHVS and FNYEAQ. The CDR3 coding sequence is TGTGCCAGCAGCACCCGTCTCAATGAGCAGTTCTTC. Translating it yields CASSTRLNEQFF.

This clonotype was counted many times. This chain links TRBV9 with TRBJ2-3; 7 bases are shared with TRBD2. Germline CDR1 and CDR2: SGDLS and YYNGEE. V lost 2 bases to trimming and J lost 2 bases; unmatched junction nucleotides: 5. This CDR3 has 15 amino acids. CDR3 amino acids: CASSVQAGITDTQYF. DNA of the CDR3: TGTGCCAGCAGCGTCCAAGCGGGGATCACAGATACGCAGTATTTT.

This clonotype was seen many times. The V gene is TRBV28, the J gene TRBJ2-5, with 12 bases identical to TRBD2. J lost 1 base, V lost 5 bases, and 5 bases had no gene match. CDR1 MDHEN and CDR2 SYDVKM come from the germline V gene. The CDR3 runs 16 residues. The CDR3 is CASSPTSGRIQETQYF. The CDR3 DNA sequence: TGTGCCAGCAGTCCAACTAGCGGGAGGATCCAAGAGACCCAGTACTTC.

The chain links TRBV4-1 to TRBJ2-7; 8 bases match TRBD1. CDR3 length: 17 residues. CDR1 and CDR2 (germline): MGHRA, YSYEKL. V shed 0 bases and J 2 bases; nucleotides not matched to a gene: 9. CDR3 in DNA: TGCGCCAGCAGCCAAGATAGGTCGACAGGGGTTCCCTACGAGCAGTACTTC. It specifies CASSQDRSTGVPYEQYF.

The rearrangement links TRBV6-5 to TRBJ2-7; TRBD2 agrees at 11 bases. Looked up from germline, CDR1 is MNHEY and CDR2 is SVGAGI. This CDR3 has 19 amino acids. V lost 0 bases, J lost 2 bases, and 12 bases stayed unmatched. The CDR3 coding sequence is TGTGCCAGCAGTTACTCCTCGCCTCCCAGACTAGCGGGGACCTACGAGCAGTACTTC. It encodes CASSYSSPPRLAGTYEQYF.

The J gene is TRBJ2-1, the V gene TRBV2; D is unclear. This CDR3 is 11 amino acids long. Trimming took off 4 bases at V and 9 bases at J, with 7 bases between the two ends. Germline loops: CDR1 SNHLY, CDR2 FYNNEI. CDR3 nucleotide sequence: TGTGCCAGCAGTGTGGGGATTGAGCAGTTCTTC. This codes for CASSVGIEQFF.

This clonotype has at least ten counts. The V call is TRBV20-1, the J call TRBJ2-7; D might be TRBD2 (6 bases). With 5 bases removed from V and 2 bases from J, the gap between germline ends came to 25 bases. Germline CDR1 and CDR2: DFQATT and SNEGSKA (reference sequence). This CDR3 is built from 17 residues. The CDR3 bases are TGCAGTGCTCCACGCGGGACCCCCGGCCTAGCCACCTACGAGCAGTACTTC. The encoded protein is CSAPRGTPGLATYEQYF.

This chain connects TRBV7-8 to TRBJ2-7; 8 nucleotides agree with TRBD2. The V gene end was trimmed by 5 bases and the J gene end by 6 bases; junction bases not matched to a gene: 15. The CDR3 length is 16 residues. CDR1 is SGHVS and CDR2 is FQNEAQ in the germline V gene. The CDR3 reads CASSVPPVAGWAEQYF. CDR3 DNA sequence: TGTGCCAGCAGCGTCCCCCCAGTAGCGGGGTGGGCCGAGCAGTACTTC.

This clonotype came up many times. The chain recombines TRBV24-1 with TRBJ1-3; D gene ambiguous. Germline-derived CDR1 and CDR2 are KGHDR and SFDVKD. The CDR3 runs to 16 residues. Trimming took off 5 bases at V and 1 base at J, with 14 bases between the two ends. This chain's CDR3 is CATSGYRFLSGNTIYF. Written as DNA, the CDR3 is TGTGCCACCAGTGGGTATCGGTTTCTTTCTGGAAACACCATATATTTT.

This clonotype has only a few counts. The chain couples TRBV10-3 to TRBJ2-7, with 12 positions matching TRBD2. The V gene's germline CDR1 is ENHRY and CDR2 SYGVKD. V shed 2 bases and J 3 bases; nucleotides not matched to a gene: 11. CDR3 size: 18 residues. The CDR3 reads CAISEGLAGTLRGYEQYF. The CDR3 coding sequence is TGTGCCATCAGTGAGGGACTAGCGGGGACCCTAAGGGGCTACGAGCAGTACTTC.

Ten or more counts support this clonotype. The rearrangement uses TRBV5-1 and TRBJ1-1, with D tentatively TRBD1 (5 bases). The germline V and J ends were trimmed by 4 bases and 5 bases, with 12 bases remaining between them. Per the germline V gene, CDR1 is SGHRS and CDR2 is YFSETQ. CDR3 length: 13 residues. This chain's CDR3 is CASSEGYGTEAFF. In DNA, the CDR3 is TGCGCCAGCAGCGAGGGGTATGGGACTGAAGCTTTCTTT.

This clonotype was counted only a few times. The chain combines TRBV10-3 with TRBJ2-7; no definite D call. The CDR3 covers 10 residues. The germline V gene has CDR1 ENHRY and CDR2 SYGVKD. Trimming shortened V by 10 bases and J by 6 bases, and 10 bases separated the two germline ends. CDR3 loop: CARRSGEQYF. The CDR3, as DNA: TGTGCCAGAAGGAGTGGCGAGCAGTACTTC.

The V gene is TRBV12-3 or TRBV12-4, the J gene TRBJ2-2; D not resolved. This CDR3 contains 12 residues. V was trimmed by 4 bases and J by 8 bases, leaving 8 bases between them. The CDR3 sequence is CASSSKGGELFF. Here the CDR3 DNA reads TGTGCCAGCAGTTCAAAGGGTGGGGAGCTGTTTTTT.

The table lists this clonotype with a few counts. The chain carries TRBV5-6 and TRBJ2-7; D is undetermined. The CDR3 totals 16 residues. Looked up from germline, CDR1 is SGHDT and CDR2 is YYEEEE. Trimming took off 3 bases at V and 2 bases at J, with 18 bases between the two ends. CDR3 region: CASSSIGWRLTYEQYF. The CDR3 nucleotides are TGTGCCAGCAGCTCAATTGGGTGGCGGCTTACCTACGAGCAGTACTTC.

This clonotype was observed a single time. The chain has TRBV12-3 or TRBV12-4 and TRBJ2-7; 9 nucleotides agree with TRBD2. The CDR3 has 16 residues. Losses at the gene ends were 3 bases for V and 2 bases for J; bases not matched to a gene: 8. The DNA for the CDR3 is TGTGCCAGCAGTTTGTGGGGGGGGACTAGCACCTACGAGCAGTACTTC. Amino acid sequence: CASSLWGGTSTYEQYF.

This clonotype was counted ten times or more. Here the CDR3 DNA reads TGTGCCAGCAAAATACCCAGAACCTACGAGCAGTACTTC. Translating gives CASKIPRTYEQYF. This sequence joins TRBV2 and TRBJ2-7; no clear D gene. CDR1 and CDR2 from the germline V gene are SNHLY and FYNNEI. CDR3 size: 13 residues. Between the trimmed V and J ends, which lost 7 bases and 2 bases, there was a span of 12 bases.

This clonotype occurred a few times. J is TRBJ2-7 and V is TRBV19; D is undetermined. The germline V gene encodes CDR1 LNHDA and CDR2 SQIVND (reference sequence). The CDR3 sequence is 15 residues long. Trimming pared 5 bases from V and 3 bases from J, leaving 17 bases between. The CDR3 DNA is TGTGCCAGTAGTCAAAACCGGGTCAGAGTCTACGAGCAGTACTTC. It translates to CASSQNRVRVYEQYF.

In its sample, this clonotype was seen once. V usage is TRBV5-1 and J usage is TRBJ2-5; possible D gene TRBD2, 6 bases. This CDR3 has 16 amino acids. Germline CDR1 reads SGHRS; CDR2 reads YFSETQ. Deletions cut 3 bases from V and 0 bases from J, with 15 bases between. The CDR3 DNA sequence: TGCGCCAGCAGCTGGGGACCGCGGGGAAACCAAGAGACCCAGTACTTC. It translates to CASSWGPRGNQETQYF.

V is TRBV9 and J is TRBJ2-3, with 9 bases matching TRBD2. V lost 4 bases, J lost 6 bases, and 9 bases stayed unmatched. Germline CDR1 is SGDLS and CDR2 is YYNGEE. This CDR3 comprises 15 residues. In nucleotides, the CDR3 is TGTGCCAGCAGCCCATTAGCGGGAGTCCCCGATACGCAGTATTTT. Its protein is CASSPLAGVPDTQYF.

The chain recombines TRBV12-3 or TRBV12-4 with TRBJ2-1; 9 nucleotides align to TRBD2. The ends lost 7 bases at V and 3 bases at J; junction bases unmatched: 7. This CDR3 contains 15 residues. The CDR3 reads CASTKTSGRYNEQFF. In DNA, the CDR3 is TGTGCCAGCACCAAGACTAGCGGACGCTACAATGAGCAGTTCTTC.